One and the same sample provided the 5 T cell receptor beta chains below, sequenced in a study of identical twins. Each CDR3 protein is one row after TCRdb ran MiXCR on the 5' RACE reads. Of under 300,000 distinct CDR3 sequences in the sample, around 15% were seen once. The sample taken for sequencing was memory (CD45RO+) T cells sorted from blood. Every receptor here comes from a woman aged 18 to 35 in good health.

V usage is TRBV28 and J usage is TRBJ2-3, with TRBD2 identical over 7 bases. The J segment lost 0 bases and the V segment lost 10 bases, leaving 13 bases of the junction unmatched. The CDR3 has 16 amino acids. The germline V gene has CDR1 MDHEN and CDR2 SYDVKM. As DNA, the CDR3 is TGTGCCATCGGAGGGGCTAGCGGAAGTAGCACAGATACGCAGTATTTT. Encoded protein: CAIGGASGSSTDTQYF.

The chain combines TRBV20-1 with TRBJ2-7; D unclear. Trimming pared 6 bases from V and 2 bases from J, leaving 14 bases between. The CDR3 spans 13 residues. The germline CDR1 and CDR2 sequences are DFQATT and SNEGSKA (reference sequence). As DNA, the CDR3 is TGCAGTGCGATGGGAATTGGCGCCTACGAGCAGTACTTC. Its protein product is CSAMGIGAYEQYF.

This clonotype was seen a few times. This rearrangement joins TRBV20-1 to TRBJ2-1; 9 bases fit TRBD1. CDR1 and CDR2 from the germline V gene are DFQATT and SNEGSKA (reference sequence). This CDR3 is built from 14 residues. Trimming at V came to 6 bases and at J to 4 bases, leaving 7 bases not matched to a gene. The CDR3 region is CSAPGQGRYNEQFF. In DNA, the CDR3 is TGCAGTGCCCCCGGACAGGGGCGATACAATGAGCAGTTCTTC.

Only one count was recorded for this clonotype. CDR3 sequence: CGTGLSSGNTIYF. The CDR3 DNA is TGTGGGACAGGCCTGAGCTCTGGAAACACCATATATTTT. The chain is built from TRBV19 and TRBJ1-3, with TRBD1 matching 7 bases. There are 13 residues in the CDR3. Germline V gene data show CDR1 as LNHDA and CDR2 as SQIVND (reference sequence). Full variable domain (outside the CDR3, taken from reference TRBV19 and TRBJ1-3): DGGITQSPKYLFRKEGQNVTLSCEQNLNHDAMYWYRQDPGQGLRLIYYSQIVNDFQKGDIAEGYSVSREKKESFPLTVTSAQKNPTAFYLCGTGLSSGNTIYFGEGSWLTVV.

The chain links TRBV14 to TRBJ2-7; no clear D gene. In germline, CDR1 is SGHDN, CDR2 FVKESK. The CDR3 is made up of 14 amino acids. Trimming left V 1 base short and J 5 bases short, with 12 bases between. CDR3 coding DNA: TGTGCCAGCAGCCAAGTTAGGTCCCGGGACGAGCAGTACTTC. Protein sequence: CASSQVRSRDEQYF.